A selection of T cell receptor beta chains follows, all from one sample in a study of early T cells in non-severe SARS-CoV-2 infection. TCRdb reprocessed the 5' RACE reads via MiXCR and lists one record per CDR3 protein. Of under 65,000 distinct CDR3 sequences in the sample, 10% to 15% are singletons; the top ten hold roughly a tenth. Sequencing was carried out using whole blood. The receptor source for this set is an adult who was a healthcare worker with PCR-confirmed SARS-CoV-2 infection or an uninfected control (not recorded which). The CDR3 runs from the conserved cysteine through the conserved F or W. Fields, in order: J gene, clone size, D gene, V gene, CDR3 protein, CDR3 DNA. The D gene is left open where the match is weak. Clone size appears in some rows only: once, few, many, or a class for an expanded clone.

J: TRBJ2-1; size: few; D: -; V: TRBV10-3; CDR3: CAISEDTGEQFF; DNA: TGTGCCATCAGTGAGGACACGGGTGAGCAGTTCTTC
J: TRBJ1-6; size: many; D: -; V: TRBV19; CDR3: CASSIVFTGDSPLHF; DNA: TGTGCCAGTAGTATAGTTTTCACGGGGGATTCACCCCTCCACTTT
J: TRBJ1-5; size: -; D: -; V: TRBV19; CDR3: CASHRAHQPQHF; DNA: TGTGCCAGTCATAGGGCGCATCAGCCCCAGCATTTT
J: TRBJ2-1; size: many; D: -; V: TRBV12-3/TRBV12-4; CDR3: CASSYTGSYNEQFF; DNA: TGTGCCAGCAGTTACACAGGGAGCTACAATGAGCAGTTCTTC
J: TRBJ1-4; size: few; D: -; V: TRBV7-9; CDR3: CASSLFGGAGEKLFF; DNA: TGTGCCAGCAGCTTGTTCGGGGGCGCGGGTGAAAAACTGTTTTTT
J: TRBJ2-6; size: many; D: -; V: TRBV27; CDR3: CASSFSGANVLTF; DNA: TGTGCCAGCAGTTTCTCTGGGGCCAACGTCCTGACTTTC
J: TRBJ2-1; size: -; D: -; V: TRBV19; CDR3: CASSMMGPNYNEQFF; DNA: TGTGCCAGTAGTATGATGGGGCCAAACTACAATGAGCAGTTCTTC
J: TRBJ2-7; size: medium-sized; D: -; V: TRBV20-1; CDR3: CSARDGDNSYEQYF; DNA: TGCAGTGCTAGAGATGGGGACAACTCCTACGAGCAGTACTTC
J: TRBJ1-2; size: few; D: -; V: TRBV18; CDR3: CASSPTFDVNYGYTF; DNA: TGTGCCAGCTCACCCACCTTCGACGTTAACTATGGCTACACCTTC
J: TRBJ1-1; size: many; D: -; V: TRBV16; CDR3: CASSQYVGSGTEAFF; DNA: TGTGCCAGCAGCCAATATGTAGGGTCGGGCACTGAAGCTTTCTTT
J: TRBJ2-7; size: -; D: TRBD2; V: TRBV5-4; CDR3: CASSFRGQSAGVILYEQYF; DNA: TGTGCCAGCAGCTTTCGTGGCCAATCAGCGGGAGTCATTCTTTACGAGCAGTACTTC
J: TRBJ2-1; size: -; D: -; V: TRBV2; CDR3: CASSVWSNEQFF; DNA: TGTGCCAGCAGTGTTTGGTCGAATGAGCAGTTCTTC
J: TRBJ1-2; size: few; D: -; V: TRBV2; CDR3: CASSPDGAPYGYTF; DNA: TGTGCCAGCAGCCCGGACGGGGCCCCCTATGGCTACACCTTC
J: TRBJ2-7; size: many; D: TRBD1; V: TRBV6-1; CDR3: CASSQNYRGHEQYF; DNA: TGTGCCAGCAGTCAGAATTACAGGGGGCACGAGCAGTACTTC
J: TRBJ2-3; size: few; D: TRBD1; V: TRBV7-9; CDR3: CASSPPRQGVDTQYF; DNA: TGTGCCAGCAGCCCGCCGAGGCAGGGGGTTGATACGCAGTATTTT
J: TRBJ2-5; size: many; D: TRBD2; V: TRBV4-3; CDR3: CASSPRLAGTAGQETQYF; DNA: TGCGCCAGCAGCCCGCGACTAGCGGGAACCGCGGGCCAAGAGACCCAGTACTTC